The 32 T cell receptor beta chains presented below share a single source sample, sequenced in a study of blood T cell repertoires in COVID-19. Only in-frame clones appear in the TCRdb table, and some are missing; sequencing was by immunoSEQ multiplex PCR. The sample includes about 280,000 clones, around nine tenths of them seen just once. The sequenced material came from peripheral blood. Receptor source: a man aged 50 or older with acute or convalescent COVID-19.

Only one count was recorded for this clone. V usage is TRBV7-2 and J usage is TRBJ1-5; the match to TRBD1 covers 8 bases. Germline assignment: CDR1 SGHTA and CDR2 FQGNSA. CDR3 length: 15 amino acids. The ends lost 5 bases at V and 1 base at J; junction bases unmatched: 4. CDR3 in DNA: TGTGCCAGCAGCCAGGGGGCGCGGAGCAATCAGCCCCAGCATTTT. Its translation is CASSQGARSNQPQHF.

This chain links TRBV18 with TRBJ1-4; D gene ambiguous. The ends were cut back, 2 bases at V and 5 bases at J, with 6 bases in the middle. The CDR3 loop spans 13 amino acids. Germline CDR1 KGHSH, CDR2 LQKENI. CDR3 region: CASSPGQNEKLFF. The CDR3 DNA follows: TGTGCCAGCTCACCAGGGCAAAATGAAAAACTGTTTTTT. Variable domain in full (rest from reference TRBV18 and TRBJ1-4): NAGVMQNPRHLVRRRGQEARLRCSPMKGHSHVYWYRQLPEEGLKFMVYLQKENIIDESGMPKERFSAEFPKEGPSILRIQQVVRGDSAAYFCASSPGQNEKLFFGSGTQLSVL.

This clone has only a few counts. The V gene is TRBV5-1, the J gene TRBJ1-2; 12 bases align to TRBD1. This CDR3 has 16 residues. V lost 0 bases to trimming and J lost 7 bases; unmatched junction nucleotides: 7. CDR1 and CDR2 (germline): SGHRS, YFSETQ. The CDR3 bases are TGCGCCAGCAGCTTGGCGCCGGGACAGGGGGCCTTTGGCTACACCTTC. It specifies CASSLAPGQGAFGYTF.

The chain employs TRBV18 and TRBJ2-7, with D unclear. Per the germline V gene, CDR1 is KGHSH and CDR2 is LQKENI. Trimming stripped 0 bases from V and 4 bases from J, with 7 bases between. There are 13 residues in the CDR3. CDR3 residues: CASSPPVAYEQYF. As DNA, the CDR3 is TGTGCCAGCTCACCACCGGTGGCTTACGAGCAGTACTTC.

Written as DNA, the CDR3 is TGTGCCAGCAGTCCCTACAGCCTACTAGCGGGGGCACCAGATACGCAGTATTTT. This gives the protein CASSPYSLLAGAPDTQYF. The chain carries TRBV27 and TRBJ2-3; 11 bases are shared with TRBD2. Trimming removed 5 bases from V and 4 bases from J; junction bases left unmatched: 14. Germline lookup yields CDR1 MNHEY and CDR2 SMNVEV (reference sequence). The CDR3 covers 18 residues.

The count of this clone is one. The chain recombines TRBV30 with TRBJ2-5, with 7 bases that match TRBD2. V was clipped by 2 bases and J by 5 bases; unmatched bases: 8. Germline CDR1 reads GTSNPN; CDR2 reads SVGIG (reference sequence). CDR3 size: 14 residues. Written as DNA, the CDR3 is TGTGCCTGGAGTTCGGGAGGACTGCGGGAGACCCAGTACTTC. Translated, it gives CAWSSGGLRETQYF.

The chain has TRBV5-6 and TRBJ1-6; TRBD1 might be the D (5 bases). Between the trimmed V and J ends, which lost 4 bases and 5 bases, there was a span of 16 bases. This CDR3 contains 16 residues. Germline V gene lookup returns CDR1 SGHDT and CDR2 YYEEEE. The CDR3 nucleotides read TGTGCCAGCAGCCTTTTGGGGAGGGGCGATAATTCACCCCTCCACTTT. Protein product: CASSLLGRGDNSPLHF.

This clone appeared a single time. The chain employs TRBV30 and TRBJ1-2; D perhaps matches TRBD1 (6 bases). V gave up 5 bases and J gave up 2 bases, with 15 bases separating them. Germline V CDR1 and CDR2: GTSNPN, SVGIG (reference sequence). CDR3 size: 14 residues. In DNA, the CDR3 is TGTGCCTGGCAATCCAATACAGGGAACTATGGCTACACCTTC. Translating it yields CAWQSNTGNYGYTF.

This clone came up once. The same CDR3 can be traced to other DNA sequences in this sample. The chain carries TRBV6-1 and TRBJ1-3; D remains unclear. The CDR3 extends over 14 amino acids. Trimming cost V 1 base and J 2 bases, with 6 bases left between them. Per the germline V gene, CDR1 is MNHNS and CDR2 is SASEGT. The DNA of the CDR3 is TGTGCCAGCAGTGAAGGCGGAACTGGAAACACCATATATTTT. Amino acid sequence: CASSEGGTGNTIYF.

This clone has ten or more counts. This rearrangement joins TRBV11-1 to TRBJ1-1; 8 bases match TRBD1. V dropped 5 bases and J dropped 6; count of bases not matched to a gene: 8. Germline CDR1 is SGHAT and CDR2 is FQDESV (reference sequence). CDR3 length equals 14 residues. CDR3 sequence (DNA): TGTGCCAGCAGCAGAGACAGGGGAGAGGCTGAAGCTTTCTTT. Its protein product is CASSRDRGEAEAFF.

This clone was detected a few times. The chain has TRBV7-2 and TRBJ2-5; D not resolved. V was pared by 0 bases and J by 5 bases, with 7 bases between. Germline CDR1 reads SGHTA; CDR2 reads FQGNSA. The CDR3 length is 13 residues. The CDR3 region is CASSLANRETQYF. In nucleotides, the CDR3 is TGTGCCAGCAGCTTAGCAAATCGGGAGACCCAGTACTTC. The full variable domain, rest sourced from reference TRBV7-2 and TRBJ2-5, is GAGVSQSPSNKVTEKGKDVELRCDPISGHTALYWYRQSLGQGLEFLIYFQGNSAPDKSGLPSDRFSAERTGGSVSTLTIQRTQQEDSAVYLCASSLANRETQYFGPGTRLLVL.

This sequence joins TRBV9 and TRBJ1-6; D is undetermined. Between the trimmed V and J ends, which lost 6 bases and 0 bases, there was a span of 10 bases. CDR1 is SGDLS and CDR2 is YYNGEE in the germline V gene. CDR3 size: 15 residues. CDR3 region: CASTSGDSYNSPLHF. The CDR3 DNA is TGTGCCAGCACCTCCGGTGACTCCTATAATTCACCCCTCCACTTT.

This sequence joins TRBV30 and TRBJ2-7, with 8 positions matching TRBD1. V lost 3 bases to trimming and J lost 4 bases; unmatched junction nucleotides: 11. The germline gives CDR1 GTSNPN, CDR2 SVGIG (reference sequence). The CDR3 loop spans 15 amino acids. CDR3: CAWSGSWTGQYEQYF. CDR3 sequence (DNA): TGTGCCTGGAGCGGAAGTTGGACAGGGCAGTACGAGCAGTACTTC.

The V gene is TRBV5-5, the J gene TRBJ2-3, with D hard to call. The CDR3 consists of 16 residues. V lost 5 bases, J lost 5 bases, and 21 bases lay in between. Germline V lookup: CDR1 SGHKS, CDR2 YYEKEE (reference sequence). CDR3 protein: CASSDRVVSVRDTQYF. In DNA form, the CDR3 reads TGTGCCAGCAGTGACCGGGTCGTAAGTGTTAGAGATACGCAGTATTTT.

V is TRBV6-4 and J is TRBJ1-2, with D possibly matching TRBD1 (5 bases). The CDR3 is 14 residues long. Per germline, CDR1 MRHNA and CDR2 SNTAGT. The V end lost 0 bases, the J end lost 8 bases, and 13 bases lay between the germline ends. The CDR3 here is CASSDSLAGHGYTF. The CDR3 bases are TGTGCCAGCAGTGACTCTTTAGCAGGGCACGGCTACACCTTC.

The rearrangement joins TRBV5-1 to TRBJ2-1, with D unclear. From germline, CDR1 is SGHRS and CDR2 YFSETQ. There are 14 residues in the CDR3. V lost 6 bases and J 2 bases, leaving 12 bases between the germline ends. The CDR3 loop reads CASNEEGAYNEQFF. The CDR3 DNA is TGCGCCAGCAATGAGGAAGGAGCCTACAATGAGCAGTTCTTC.

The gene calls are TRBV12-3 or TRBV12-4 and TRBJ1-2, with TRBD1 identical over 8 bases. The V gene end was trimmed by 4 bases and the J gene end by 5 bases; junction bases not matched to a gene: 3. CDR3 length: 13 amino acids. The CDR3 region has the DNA TGTGCCAGCAGTTGGACAGGGTTATATGGCTACACCTTC. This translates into CASSWTGLYGYTF.

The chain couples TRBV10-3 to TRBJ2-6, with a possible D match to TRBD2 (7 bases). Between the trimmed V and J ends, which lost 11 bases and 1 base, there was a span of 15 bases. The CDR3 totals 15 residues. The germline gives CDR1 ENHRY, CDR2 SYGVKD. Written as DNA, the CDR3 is TGTGCCCCCTGGGGGGGGCTATCTGGGGCCAACGTCCTGACTTTC. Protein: CAPWGGLSGANVLTF.

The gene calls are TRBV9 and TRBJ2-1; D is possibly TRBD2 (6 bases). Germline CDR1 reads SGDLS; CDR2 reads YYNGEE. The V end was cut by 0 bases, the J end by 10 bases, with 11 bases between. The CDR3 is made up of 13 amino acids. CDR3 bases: TGTGCCAGCAGCGTAGCCACGGGGGTAGAGCAGTTCTTC. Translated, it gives CASSVATGVEQFF. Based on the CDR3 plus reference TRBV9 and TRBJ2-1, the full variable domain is DSGVTQTPKHLITATGQRVTLRCSPRSGDLSVYWYQQSLDQGLQFLIQYYNGEERAKGNILERFSAQQFPDLHSELNLSSLELGDSALYFCASSVATGVEQFFGPGTRLTVL.

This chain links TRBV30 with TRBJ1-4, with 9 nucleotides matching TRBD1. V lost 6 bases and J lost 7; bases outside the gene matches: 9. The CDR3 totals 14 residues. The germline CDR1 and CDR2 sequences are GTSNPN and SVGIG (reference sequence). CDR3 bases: TGTGCCTGTAATCCCGGGACAGGGTTTGAAAAACTGTTTTTT. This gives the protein CACNPGTGFEKLFF. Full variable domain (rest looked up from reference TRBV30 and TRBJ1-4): SQTIHQWPATLVQPVGSPLSLECTVEGTSNPNLYWYRQAAGRGLQLLFYSVGIGQISSEVPQNLSASRPQDRQFILSSKKLLLSDSGFYLCACNPGTGFEKLFFGSGTQLSVL.

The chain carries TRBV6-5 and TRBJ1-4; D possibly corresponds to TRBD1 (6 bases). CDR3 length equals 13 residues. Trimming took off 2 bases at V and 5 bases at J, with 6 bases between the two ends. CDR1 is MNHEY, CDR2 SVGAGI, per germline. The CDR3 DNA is TGTGCCAGCAGTTACGGGACAAATGAAAAACTGTTTTTT. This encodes CASSYGTNEKLFF.

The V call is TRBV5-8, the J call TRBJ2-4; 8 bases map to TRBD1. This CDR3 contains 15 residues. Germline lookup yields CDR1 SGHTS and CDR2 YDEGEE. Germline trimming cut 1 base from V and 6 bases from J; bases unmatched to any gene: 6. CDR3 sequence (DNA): TGTGCCAGCAGCTTGAGACAGGGGCAACCAAACATTCAGTACTTC. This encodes CASSLRQGQPNIQYF.

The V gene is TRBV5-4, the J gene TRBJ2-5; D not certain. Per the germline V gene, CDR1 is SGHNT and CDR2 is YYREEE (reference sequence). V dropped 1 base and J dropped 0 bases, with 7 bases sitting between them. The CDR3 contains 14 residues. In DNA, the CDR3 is TGTGCCAGCAGCTTGCAACTAAACCAAGAGACCCAGTACTTC. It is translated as CASSLQLNQETQYF.

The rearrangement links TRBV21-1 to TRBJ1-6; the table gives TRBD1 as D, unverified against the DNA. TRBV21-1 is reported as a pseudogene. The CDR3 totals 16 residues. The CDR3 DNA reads TGTGCCAGCAGCATCGGGACAGGAATGACCTATTCACCCCTCCACTTT. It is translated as CASSIGTGMTYSPLHF.

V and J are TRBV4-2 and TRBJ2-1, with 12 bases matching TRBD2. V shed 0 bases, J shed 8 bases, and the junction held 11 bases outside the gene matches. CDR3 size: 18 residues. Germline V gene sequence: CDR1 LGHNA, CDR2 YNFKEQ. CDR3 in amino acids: CASSQDGLAGGPGYEQFF. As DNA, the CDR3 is TGTGCCAGCAGCCAAGATGGCCTAGCGGGGGGGCCAGGTTATGAGCAGTTCTTC.

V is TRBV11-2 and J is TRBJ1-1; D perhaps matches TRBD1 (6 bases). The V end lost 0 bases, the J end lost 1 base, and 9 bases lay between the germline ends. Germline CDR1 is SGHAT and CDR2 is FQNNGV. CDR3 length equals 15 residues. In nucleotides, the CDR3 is TGTGCCAGCAGCTTAGAGGGGGCTTCGAACACTGAAGCTTTCTTT. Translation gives CASSLEGASNTEAFF. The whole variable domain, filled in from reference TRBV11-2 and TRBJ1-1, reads EAGVAQSPRYKIIEKRQSVAFWCNPISGHATLYWYQQILGQGPKLLIQFQNNGVVDDSQLPKDRFSAERLKGVDSTLKIQPAKLEDSAVYLCASSLEGASNTEAFFGQGTRLTVV.

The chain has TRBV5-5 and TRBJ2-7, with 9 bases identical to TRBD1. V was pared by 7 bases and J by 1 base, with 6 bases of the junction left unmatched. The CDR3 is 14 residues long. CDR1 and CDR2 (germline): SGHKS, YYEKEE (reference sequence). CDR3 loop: CASGWGQGSYEQYF. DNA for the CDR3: TGTGCCAGCGGCTGGGGACAGGGTTCCTACGAGCAGTACTTC.

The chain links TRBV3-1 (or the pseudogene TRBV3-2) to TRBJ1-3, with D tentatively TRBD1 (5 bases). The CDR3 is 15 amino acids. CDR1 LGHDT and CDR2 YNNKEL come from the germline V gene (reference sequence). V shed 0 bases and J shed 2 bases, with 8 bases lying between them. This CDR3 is CASSQDGGAGNTIYF. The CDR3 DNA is TGTGCCAGCAGCCAAGATGGGGGGGCTGGAAACACCATATATTTT.

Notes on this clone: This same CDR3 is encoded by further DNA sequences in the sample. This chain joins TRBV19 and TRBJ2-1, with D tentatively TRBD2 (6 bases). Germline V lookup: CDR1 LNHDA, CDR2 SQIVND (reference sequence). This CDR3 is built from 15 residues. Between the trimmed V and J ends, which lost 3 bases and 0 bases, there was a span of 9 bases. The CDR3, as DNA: TGTGCCAGTAGTATGGGAGGTAGCTCCTACAATGAGCAGTTCTTC. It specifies CASSMGGSSYNEQFF.

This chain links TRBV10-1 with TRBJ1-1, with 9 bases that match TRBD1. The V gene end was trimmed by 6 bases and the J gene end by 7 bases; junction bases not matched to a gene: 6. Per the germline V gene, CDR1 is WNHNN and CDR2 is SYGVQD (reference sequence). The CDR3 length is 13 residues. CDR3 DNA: TGCGCCAGCAGGAAGGACAGGGGTGGTGAAGCTTTCTTT. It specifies CASRKDRGGEAFF.

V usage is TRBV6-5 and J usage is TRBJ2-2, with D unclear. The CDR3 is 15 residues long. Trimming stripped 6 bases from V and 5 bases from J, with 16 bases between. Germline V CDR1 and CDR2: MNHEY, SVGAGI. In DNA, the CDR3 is TGTGCCAGCAGACCCGTCCCTCAGCGAACCGGGGAGCTGTTTTTT. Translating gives CASRPVPQRTGELFF.

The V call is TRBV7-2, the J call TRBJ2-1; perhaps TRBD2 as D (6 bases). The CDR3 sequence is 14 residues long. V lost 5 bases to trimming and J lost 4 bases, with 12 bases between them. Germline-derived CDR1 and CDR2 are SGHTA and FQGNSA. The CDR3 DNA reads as TGTGCCAGCAGCACATACCGGGAGTACAATGAGCAGTTCTTC. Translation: CASSTYREYNEQFF.